The 24 T cell receptor beta chains reported below all come from one sample, sequenced in a study of vaccination effects on CD4 cells after COVID-19. The method was immunoSEQ multiplex PCR; TCRdb's version includes in-frame clones alone and lacks a portion of them. The table has around 47,000 clones, around 70% seen once. Scientists isolated CD4+ T cells after a roughly ten-day culture period ended. Vaccine administered to participants consisted of two doses of either BNT162b2 or mRNA-1273. These TCRs are of unknown antigen specificity. The sample consisted of CD4+ T cells from PBMCs cultured without peptide, taken after COVID-19 vaccination. The receptor source for this set is a human donor who received a COVID-19 vaccine.

The chain is built from TRBV21-1 and TRBJ2-7; TRBD1, the D gene given by the table, was not confirmed from the DNA. TRBV21-1 is flagged as a pseudogene. There are 15 residues in the CDR3. DNA of the CDR3: TGTGCCAGCAGCAAAGGTGTTGACAAAAACTACGAGCAGTACTTC. Its translation is CASSKGVDKNYEQYF.

The rearrangement joins TRBV6-1 to TRBJ2-5; 8 bases are a match to TRBD2. With 4 bases clipped from V and 4 bases from J, the junction kept 11 bases outside the gene matches. Germline values: CDR1 MNHNS, CDR2 SASEGT. The length of the CDR3 is 16 residues. CDR3 DNA sequence: TGTGCCAGCAGTGTCCTAGAAAGACTAGCGAGAGAGACCCAGTACTTC. Its translation is CASSVLERLARETQYF.

This clone was seen only once. The V call is TRBV28, the J call TRBJ2-3; 7 positions agree with TRBD1. The CDR3 is 15 amino acids. CDR1 and CDR2 from the germline V gene are MDHEN and SYDVKM. V shed 6 bases, J shed 0 bases, and the junction held 6 bases outside the gene matches. The CDR3 spells CASSPGTVSTDTQYF. CDR3 nucleotides: TGTGCCAGCAGCCCCGGGACAGTTAGCACAGATACGCAGTATTTT.

The chain has TRBV18 and TRBJ2-5; TRBD2 aligns across 8 bases. The germline gives CDR1 KGHSH, CDR2 LQKENI. This CDR3 contains 15 residues. V lost 2 bases to trimming and J lost 1 base; unmatched junction nucleotides: 3. CDR3 region: CASSPIAGSQETQYF. In DNA, the CDR3 is TGTGCCAGCTCACCAATAGCGGGGAGCCAAGAGACCCAGTACTTC. Looking up the rest from reference TRBV18 and TRBJ2-5 gives the full variable domain: NAGVMQNPRHLVRRRGQEARLRCSPMKGHSHVYWYRQLPEEGLKFMVYLQKENIIDESGMPKERFSAEFPKEGPSILRIQQVVRGDSAAYFCASSPIAGSQETQYFGPGTRLLVL.

The chain uses TRBV7-9 and TRBJ2-3; tentative D call: TRBD2 (5 bases). There are 15 residues in the CDR3. V gave up 5 bases and J gave up 1 base, with 13 bases separating them. Per germline, CDR1 SEHNR and CDR2 FQNEAQ (reference sequence). The CDR3 DNA follows: TGTGCCAGCAGCCTCGACTACTTCGGCACAGATACGCAGTATTTT. The encoded protein is CASSLDYFGTDTQYF.

This clone occurred a few times. The junction differs from germline at one of its ends, possibly a read error. The J gene is TRBJ1-1, the V gene TRBV12-3 or TRBV12-4; the D is unclear. The CDR3 length is 12 residues. CDR3 nucleotides: TGTGCCAGCAGCTTAGAGAACACTGAAGCTTTCTTT. This encodes CASSLENTEAFF.

The rearrangement links TRBV5-1 to TRBJ1-2; D might be TRBD1 (5 bases). Germline V CDR1 and CDR2: SGHRS, YFSETQ. CDR3 length equals 14 residues. V lost 2 bases to trimming and J lost 2 bases, with 10 bases between them. The CDR3 reads CASSFGGTNYGYTF. In DNA form, the CDR3 reads TGCGCCAGCAGCTTCGGAGGGACGAACTATGGCTACACCTTC. Full variable domain (outside the CDR3, taken from reference TRBV5-1 and TRBJ1-2): KAGVTQTPRYLIKTRGQQVTLSCSPISGHRSVSWYQQTPGQGLQFLFEYFSETQRNKGNFPGRFSGRQFSNSRSEMNVSTLELGDSALYLCASSFGGTNYGYTFGSGTRLTVV.

The chain carries TRBV19 and TRBJ2-7; TRBD2 is a possible D gene (7 bases). This CDR3 has 17 amino acids. V shed 6 bases and J shed 1 base, with 22 bases lying between them. Germline values: CDR1 LNHDA, CDR2 SQIVND (reference sequence). The CDR3 loop is CASSPDLGAGASYEQYF. In DNA form, the CDR3 reads TGTGCCAGTAGCCCCGACCTGGGGGCGGGAGCTTCCTACGAGCAGTACTTC.

The rearrangement uses TRBV5-4 and TRBJ2-1, with a tentative D call TRBD2 (6 bases). Germline assignment: CDR1 SGHNT and CDR2 YYREEE (reference sequence). CDR3 size: 14 residues. With 0 bases removed from V and 8 bases from J, the gap between germline ends came to 12 bases. CDR3 sequence: CASSLDRENHEQFF. In DNA, the CDR3 is TGTGCCAGCAGCTTGGATCGGGAGAATCATGAGCAGTTCTTC.

The V and J genes are TRBV7-2 and TRBJ1-2; perhaps TRBD1 as D (5 bases). The CDR3 loop spans 13 amino acids. Per germline, CDR1 SGHTA and CDR2 FQGNSA. Trimming pared 2 bases from V and 7 bases from J, leaving 11 bases between. The CDR3, as DNA: TGTGCCAGCAGCTTAATCGAGGGGCTTGGCTACACCTTC. Translated: CASSLIEGLGYTF.

The chain links TRBV12-3 or TRBV12-4 to TRBJ2-5; maybe TRBD2 (5 bases). The CDR3 runs to 13 residues. Trimming took off 8 bases at V and 1 base at J, with 11 bases between the two ends. CDR3 region: CASGRDSQETQYF. DNA for the CDR3: TGTGCCAGCGGTCGGGATTCCCAAGAGACCCAGTACTTC.

CDR3 amino acids: CASSFSQGDLYYEQYF. The CDR3 coding sequence is TGTGCCAGCAGCTTCTCCCAGGGGGACTTGTACTACGAGCAGTACTTC. This chain joins TRBV5-6 and TRBJ2-7; a weak D match, TRBD1 (7 bases). The CDR3 has 16 amino acids. V lost 2 bases to trimming and J lost 3 bases, with 18 bases between them. CDR1 and CDR2 from the germline V gene are SGHDT and YYEEEE.

V is TRBV30 and J is TRBJ1-3; unclear D gene. V dropped 0 bases and J dropped 8 bases, with 11 bases sitting between them. From germline, CDR1 is GTSNPN and CDR2 SVGIG (reference sequence). This CDR3 is 13 amino acids long. The CDR3 DNA is TGTGCCTGGAGTGTTAGGGTCGGGGACACCATATATTTT. It is translated as CAWSVRVGDTIYF.

CDR3 protein: CASSPGWANTEAFF. In nucleotides, the CDR3 is TGTGCCAGCAGTCCAGGGTGGGCGAACACTGAAGCTTTCTTT. The gene calls are TRBV6-5 and TRBJ1-1; TRBD1 might be the D (5 bases). The germline V gene has CDR1 MNHEY and CDR2 SVGAGI. This CDR3 contains 14 residues. The V and J ends lost 5 bases and 1 base respectively, with 11 bases between them.

This clone was recorded a few times. The V call is TRBV5-4, the J call TRBJ2-7, with TRBD2 matching over 16 bases. The CDR3 runs 15 residues. The junction had 5 bases not matched to a gene; V was cut back by 5 bases and J by 6 bases. Germline assignment: CDR1 SGHNT and CDR2 YYREEE (reference sequence). Here the CDR3 reads CASSAGTSGRGEQYF. CDR3 coding DNA: TGTGCCAGCAGTGCCGGGACTAGCGGGAGGGGCGAGCAGTACTTC.

The rearrangement uses TRBV2 and TRBJ2-2, with D unclear. The germline V and J ends were trimmed by 4 bases and 2 bases, with 11 bases remaining between them. This CDR3 has 15 amino acids. Germline V gene lookup returns CDR1 SNHLY and CDR2 FYNNEI. CDR3 sequence: CASSVLRGNTGELFF. The DNA for the CDR3 is TGTGCCAGCAGTGTCTTGCGAGGTAACACCGGGGAGCTGTTTTTT.

This clone appeared once. V is TRBV11-2 and J is TRBJ2-7; the D gene is possibly TRBD2 (5 bases). This CDR3 spans 14 amino acids. Germline values: CDR1 SGHAT, CDR2 FQNNGV. The ends were cut back, 5 bases at V and 2 bases at J, with 13 bases in the middle. CDR3 in DNA: TGTGCCAGCAGCACTGGAGGCAGAGCCTACGAGCAGTACTTC. It codes for CASSTGGRAYEQYF.

The chain couples TRBV27 to TRBJ1-1, with 8 bases fitting TRBD1. Germline V lookup: CDR1 MNHEY, CDR2 SMNVEV (reference sequence). This CDR3 is 14 amino acids long. Unmatched junction bases numbered 5, after V lost 3 bases and J lost 5 bases. CDR3 coding DNA: TGTGCCAGCAGTTTGCTACAGGGGGGAACTGAAGCTTTCTTT. This encodes CASSLLQGGTEAFF.

The V call is TRBV18, the J call TRBJ1-1, with D perhaps TRBD1 (5 bases). The CDR3 contains 14 residues. Trimming cost V 5 bases and J 3 bases, with 13 bases left between them. Germline loops: CDR1 KGHSH, CDR2 LQKENI. The CDR3 nucleotides are TGTGCCAGCTCAGCGGGGACGGGACACACTGAAGCTTTCTTT. As protein: CASSAGTGHTEAFF.

V usage is TRBV6-5 and J usage is TRBJ2-7, with unresolved D. Trimming pared 5 bases from V and 0 bases from J, leaving 8 bases between. The CDR3 runs 13 residues. Germline-derived CDR1 and CDR2 are MNHEY and SVGAGI. CDR3 sequence (DNA): TGTGCCAGCAGTCTACGGCACTCCTACGAGCAGTACTTC. Protein product: CASSLRHSYEQYF.

The gene calls are TRBV11-2 and TRBJ1-5, with D uncertain. Germline V gene data show CDR1 as SGHAT and CDR2 as FQNNGV. CDR3 size: 15 residues. V was cut by 0 bases and J by 3 bases, with 9 bases left in between. CDR3 sequence reads: CASSLEGRINQPQHF. DNA of the CDR3: TGTGCCAGCAGCTTAGAAGGGCGGATCAATCAGCCCCAGCATTTT.

The chain links TRBV11-2 to TRBJ2-1; no reliable D call. Looked up from germline, CDR1 is SGHAT and CDR2 is FQNNGV. V was clipped by 3 bases and J by 7 bases, with 10 bases between them. The CDR3 covers 13 residues. CDR3 amino acids: CASSFGRSNEQFF. The DNA of the CDR3 is TGTGCCAGCAGCTTCGGCAGAAGTAATGAGCAGTTCTTC.

The rearrangement uses TRBV7-9 and TRBJ2-1; possible D gene TRBD1, 6 bases. The CDR3 has 16 amino acids. The ends were cut back, 5 bases at V and 2 bases at J, with 16 bases in the middle. CDR1 is SEHNR, CDR2 FQNEAQ, per germline (reference sequence). The CDR3 loop is CASSHDSTGTYNEQFF. The CDR3 DNA reads as TGTGCCAGCAGCCACGACTCGACAGGCACCTACAATGAGCAGTTCTTC. The full variable domain, its missing parts supplied by reference TRBV7-9 and TRBJ2-1, is DTGVSQNPRHKITKRGQNVTFRCDPISEHNRLYWYRQTLGQGPEFLTYFQNEAQLEKSRLLSDRFSAERPKGSFSTLEIQRTEQGDSAMYLCASSHDSTGTYNEQFFGPGTRLTVL.

V usage is TRBV7-2 and J usage is TRBJ2-7; 9 bases fit TRBD1. V shed 2 bases, J shed 3 bases, and the junction held 5 bases outside the gene matches. Germline loops: CDR1 SGHTA, CDR2 FQGNSA. CDR3 length equals 15 residues. CDR3 in amino acids: CASSLRRDRVYEQYF. The CDR3, as DNA: TGTGCCAGCAGCTTAAGGCGGGACAGGGTCTACGAGCAGTACTTC.